These T cell receptor beta chains were read from a single sample in a study of T cells in Graves' hyperthyroidism and ophthalmopathy. TCRdb re-called the multiplex PCR reads with MiXCR, one entry per CDR3 protein. The sample includes about 360,000 distinct CDR3 sequences, about 12% seen only once; the top ten take over 8.5%. Sequences were obtained from blood. These receptors all come from a woman aged 18-30 years with Graves' hyperthyroidism. CDR3s include the opening cysteine and the closing phenylalanine or tryptophan. D genes are given only for firm matches. Expanded clones get a size class; other rows say once, few or many, or leave the size out.

abundance: many; j_gene: TRBJ2-1; d_gene: -; v_gene: TRBV12-3/TRBV12-4; CDR3nt: TGTGCCAGCAGTTTGGGGACGATCGAGTTCTTC; CDR3aa: CASSLGTIEFF
abundance: many; j_gene: TRBJ2-7; d_gene: -; v_gene: TRBV3-1; CDR3nt: TGTGCCAGCAGCCAATTAGCTTGGTCCTACGAGCAGTACTTC; CDR3aa: CASSQLAWSYEQYF
abundance: many; j_gene: TRBJ1-2; d_gene: TRBD1; v_gene: TRBV10-3; CDR3nt: TGTGCCATCAGTGACCGAATCTGGTCCAGGGGGACGGAAGGCTACACCTTC; CDR3aa: CAISDRIWSRGTEGYTF
abundance: -; j_gene: TRBJ1-1; d_gene: -; v_gene: TRBV10-3; CDR3nt: TGTGCCATCAGTGATAGTCGGGTGAACACTGAAGCTTTCTTT; CDR3aa: CAISDSRVNTEAFF
abundance: many; j_gene: TRBJ1-6; d_gene: -; v_gene: TRBV7-9; CDR3nt: TGTGCCAGCAGCTTAATCCAGGGAAACTCACCCCTCCACTTT; CDR3aa: CASSLIQGNSPLHF
abundance: few; j_gene: TRBJ2-7; d_gene: -; v_gene: TRBV9; CDR3nt: TGTGCCAGCAGCGTTTATGAAACCGGGGCCCCCGCCTACGAGCAGTACTTC; CDR3aa: CASSVYETGAPAYEQYF
abundance: many; j_gene: TRBJ2-1; d_gene: -; v_gene: TRBV20-1; CDR3nt: TGCAGTGTCGCTTACAATGAGCAGTTCTTC; CDR3aa: CSVAYNEQFF
abundance: many; j_gene: TRBJ2-3; d_gene: TRBD2; v_gene: TRBV7-9; CDR3nt: TGTGCCAGCCACGAAGCGGGAGTTACAGATACGCAGTATTTT; CDR3aa: CASHEAGVTDTQYF
abundance: many; j_gene: TRBJ1-4; d_gene: -; v_gene: TRBV20-1; CDR3nt: TGCAGTGCCCTAAAAGGCGAAAAACTGTTTTTT; CDR3aa: CSALKGEKLFF
abundance: few; j_gene: TRBJ1-1; d_gene: TRBD1; v_gene: TRBV5-1; CDR3nt: TGCGCCAGCAGCGGGGACAGATGGAACACTGAAGCTTTCTTT; CDR3aa: CASSGDRWNTEAFF
abundance: many; j_gene: TRBJ1-1; d_gene: TRBD1; v_gene: TRBV29-1; CDR3nt: TGCAGCGCAAAGAGGGACAGCCCAAAGTCGGTAGCTTTCTTT; CDR3aa: CSAKRDSPKSVAFF
abundance: many; j_gene: TRBJ1-2; d_gene: -; v_gene: TRBV6-6; CDR3nt: TGTGCCAGCAGTTACTCGACGGGCAGGAGGGACTATGGCTACACCTTC; CDR3aa: CASSYSTGRRDYGYTF
abundance: many; j_gene: TRBJ2-3; d_gene: TRBD2; v_gene: TRBV28; CDR3nt: TGTGCCAGCAGACCGGGACTAGCTCATCTGGATACGCAGTATTTT; CDR3aa: CASRPGLAHLDTQYF
abundance: many; j_gene: TRBJ2-1; d_gene: -; v_gene: TRBV11-3; CDR3nt: TGTGCCAGCAGCTTAGATCAGGGCTCCTACAATGAGCAGTTCTTC; CDR3aa: CASSLDQGSYNEQFF
abundance: many; j_gene: TRBJ2-1; d_gene: -; v_gene: TRBV19; CDR3nt: TGTGCCAGTAGCCCGACCACCGAGGGAGAGCAGTTCTTC; CDR3aa: CASSPTTEGEQFF
abundance: many; j_gene: TRBJ1-5; d_gene: -; v_gene: TRBV2; CDR3nt: TGTGCCAGCAGTGGCCCGTCCGGGACGGAGCTGACCCAGCATTTT; CDR3aa: CASSGPSGTELTQHF
abundance: many; j_gene: TRBJ1-1; d_gene: TRBD1; v_gene: TRBV4-2; CDR3nt: TGTGCCAGCAGCCAGGCCGGGACAGGCACTGAAGCTTTCTTT; CDR3aa: CASSQAGTGTEAFF
abundance: many; j_gene: TRBJ2-1; d_gene: TRBD2; v_gene: TRBV7-3; CDR3nt: TGTGCCAGCAGCTTAAGTAGCGGGGGGGTGAATGAGCAGTTCTTC; CDR3aa: CASSLSSGGVNEQFF
abundance: many; j_gene: TRBJ2-7; d_gene: -; v_gene: TRBV7-2; CDR3nt: TGTGCCAGCAGCTCGGAAACCTACGAGCAGTACTTC; CDR3aa: CASSSETYEQYF
abundance: many; j_gene: TRBJ2-3; d_gene: TRBD1; v_gene: TRBV7-9; CDR3nt: TGTGCCAGCAGCTTTCGGGACAGGGGGCTCTCAGATACGCAGTATTTT; CDR3aa: CASSFRDRGLSDTQYF
abundance: many; j_gene: TRBJ1-1; d_gene: -; v_gene: TRBV28; CDR3nt: TGTGCCAGCAGCCGCTCCGGGGGGAACACTGAAGCTTTCTTT; CDR3aa: CASSRSGGNTEAFF
abundance: many; j_gene: TRBJ1-5; d_gene: -; v_gene: TRBV7-3; CDR3nt: TGTGCCAGCAGCCCGAGCGGGTCAGCGAGCAATCAGCCCCAGCATTTT; CDR3aa: CASSPSGSASNQPQHF
abundance: many; j_gene: TRBJ2-1; d_gene: -; v_gene: TRBV20-1; CDR3nt: TGCAGTGCTCCCTGGGCGCGGGGGTTCTTC; CDR3aa: CSAPWARGFF
abundance: few; j_gene: TRBJ2-7; d_gene: TRBD2; v_gene: TRBV28; CDR3nt: TGTGCCAGCAGTTTCGCAAGACTAGCATCGGGCTACGAGCAGTACTTC; CDR3aa: CASSFARLASGYEQYF
abundance: -; j_gene: TRBJ1-1; d_gene: TRBD1; v_gene: TRBV20-1; CDR3nt: TGCAGTGCAGCGACAGGGATGAACACTGAAGCTTTCTTT; CDR3aa: CSAATGMNTEAFF
abundance: -; j_gene: TRBJ2-3; d_gene: TRBD2; v_gene: TRBV29-1; CDR3nt: TGCAGCGTTGTGGGGGGGGCAGATACGCAGTATTTT; CDR3aa: CSVVGGADTQYF
abundance: -; j_gene: TRBJ1-2; d_gene: TRBD1; v_gene: TRBV30; CDR3nt: TGTGCCTGCTCGGGACAGGGGGACGGCTACACCTTC; CDR3aa: CACSGQGDGYTF
abundance: many; j_gene: TRBJ1-2; d_gene: -; v_gene: TRBV28; CDR3nt: TGTGCCAGCAGTTTCGACAGTTTACCCGACTATGGCTACACCTTC; CDR3aa: CASSFDSLPDYGYTF
abundance: many; j_gene: TRBJ2-7; d_gene: -; v_gene: TRBV7-2; CDR3nt: TGTGCCAGCAGCTTAATTGGAACAGGCTCGCCCTACGAGCAGTACTTC; CDR3aa: CASSLIGTGSPYEQYF
abundance: -; j_gene: TRBJ2-5; d_gene: -; v_gene: TRBV7-9; CDR3nt: TGTGCCAGACAGGGTCTCAAGTTAGAGACCCAGTACTTC; CDR3aa: CARQGLKLETQYF
abundance: many; j_gene: TRBJ1-1; d_gene: -; v_gene: TRBV18; CDR3nt: TGTGCCAGCTCACCATCGGACTCCACTGAAGCTTTCTTT; CDR3aa: CASSPSDSTEAFF
abundance: few; j_gene: TRBJ2-1; d_gene: TRBD1; v_gene: TRBV7-3; CDR3nt: TGTGCCAGCAGCTTACAAGCAGGGGGCGGTGAGCAGTTCTTC; CDR3aa: CASSLQAGGGEQFF
abundance: many; j_gene: TRBJ2-3; d_gene: -; v_gene: TRBV28; CDR3nt: TGTGCCAGCACAACAGATAACACAGATACGCAGTATTTT; CDR3aa: CASTTDNTDTQYF
abundance: many; j_gene: TRBJ2-7; d_gene: TRBD2; v_gene: TRBV7-9; CDR3nt: TGTGCCAGCAGCTTAGTCCCTAGCGGGAGATACGAGCAGTACTTC; CDR3aa: CASSLVPSGRYEQYF
abundance: many; j_gene: TRBJ1-2; d_gene: -; v_gene: TRBV7-2; CDR3nt: TGTGCCAGCAGCCCGGTGGGGGGGGTTTATTATGGCTACACCTTC; CDR3aa: CASSPVGGVYYGYTF
abundance: many; j_gene: TRBJ1-1; d_gene: TRBD1; v_gene: TRBV20-1; CDR3nt: TGCAGTGTTAAGTGGACAGGGGACACTGAAGCTTTCTTT; CDR3aa: CSVKWTGDTEAFF
abundance: many; j_gene: TRBJ1-1; d_gene: -; v_gene: TRBV5-1; CDR3nt: TGCGCCAGCAGCTTGGCCTGGCTTAGTGAAGCTTTCTTT; CDR3aa: CASSLAWLSEAFF
abundance: many; j_gene: TRBJ1-2; d_gene: -; v_gene: TRBV13; CDR3nt: TGTGCCAGCAGCTTGGAAGGACGGTCGTATAACTATGGCTACACCTTC; CDR3aa: CASSLEGRSYNYGYTF
abundance: few; j_gene: TRBJ2-5; d_gene: -; v_gene: TRBV18; CDR3nt: TGTGCCAGCTCACCAGGAATCCACAGGACAAGGGGGGAGACCCAGTACTTC; CDR3aa: CASSPGIHRTRGETQYF
abundance: many; j_gene: TRBJ1-1; d_gene: -; v_gene: TRBV18; CDR3nt: TGTGCCAGCTCACCCCGACAGGCGAACACTGAAGCTTTCTTT; CDR3aa: CASSPRQANTEAFF
abundance: many; j_gene: TRBJ1-1; d_gene: -; v_gene: TRBV3-1; CDR3nt: TGTGCCAGCAGCCAAGGGGGTGTGGACACTGAAGCTTTCTTT; CDR3aa: CASSQGGVDTEAFF
abundance: many; j_gene: TRBJ1-4; d_gene: -; v_gene: TRBV28; CDR3nt: TGTGCCAGCAGTATACCGACTGATAATGAAAAACTGTTTTTT; CDR3aa: CASSIPTDNEKLFF
abundance: many; j_gene: TRBJ2-3; d_gene: -; v_gene: TRBV10-3; CDR3nt: TGTGCCATCAGTGTAAATTACGGGGTTAGCACAGATACGCAGTATTTT; CDR3aa: CAISVNYGVSTDTQYF
abundance: many; j_gene: TRBJ2-2; d_gene: -; v_gene: TRBV6-1; CDR3nt: TGTGCCAGCCAGGCGCCATACATGGACACCGGGGAGCTGTTTTTT; CDR3aa: CASQAPYMDTGELFF
abundance: -; j_gene: TRBJ2-2; d_gene: -; v_gene: TRBV19; CDR3nt: TGTGCCAGTACCAGGGCACGCACGAACACCGGGGAGCTGTTTTTT; CDR3aa: CASTRARTNTGELFF
abundance: many; j_gene: TRBJ1-1; d_gene: -; v_gene: TRBV2; CDR3nt: TGTGCCAGCGGTGAAGCGGGTAGGACTGAAGCTTTCTTT; CDR3aa: CASGEAGRTEAFF
abundance: many; j_gene: TRBJ1-1; d_gene: -; v_gene: TRBV6-1; CDR3nt: TGTGCCAGCAGCAAGAGCCGGGCTTTGGTTCACACTGAAGCTTTCTTT; CDR3aa: CASSKSRALVHTEAFF
abundance: -; j_gene: TRBJ1-5; d_gene: -; v_gene: TRBV4-1; CDR3nt: TGCGCCAGCAGCCAACCGGGCGGCAATCAGCCCCAGCATTTT; CDR3aa: CASSQPGGNQPQHF
abundance: -; j_gene: TRBJ1-5; d_gene: TRBD1; v_gene: TRBV19; CDR3nt: TGTGCCAGTAGTAGAGAAAAGGGACAGGGACATAGCAATCAGCCCCAGCATTTT; CDR3aa: CASSREKGQGHSNQPQHF
abundance: many; j_gene: TRBJ1-2; d_gene: -; v_gene: TRBV12-3/TRBV12-4; CDR3nt: TGTGCCAGCAGTTTAGAGGATTCCTATGGCTACACCTTC; CDR3aa: CASSLEDSYGYTF
abundance: once; j_gene: TRBJ1-2; d_gene: -; v_gene: TRBV24-1; CDR3nt: TGTGCCACCAGTGATGCCGACAGGTATGGCTACACCTTC; CDR3aa: CATSDADRYGYTF
abundance: -; j_gene: TRBJ2-1; d_gene: -; v_gene: TRBV7-3; CDR3nt: TGTGCCAGCAGCCTAACTAGTGTTCCCGCCAATGAGCAGTTCTTC; CDR3aa: CASSLTSVPANEQFF
abundance: many; j_gene: TRBJ1-5; d_gene: -; v_gene: TRBV20-1; CDR3nt: TGCAGTGCCCCAAAGGGGGGGGGCTTTAGCAATCAGCCCCAGCATTTT; CDR3aa: CSAPKGGGFSNQPQHF
abundance: few; j_gene: TRBJ1-1; d_gene: -; v_gene: TRBV29-1; CDR3nt: TGCAGCGTTCTATTTAGCGGGGAGAACACTGAAGCTTTCTTT; CDR3aa: CSVLFSGENTEAFF
abundance: many; j_gene: TRBJ2-1; d_gene: TRBD2; v_gene: TRBV7-9; CDR3nt: TGTGCCAGCACCGGGGGGGGGGCTTCCTACAATGAGCAGTTCTTC; CDR3aa: CASTGGGASYNEQFF
abundance: -; j_gene: TRBJ2-4; d_gene: -; v_gene: TRBV6-4; CDR3nt: TGTGCCAGCAGCCCCCCCTCTATGGGGATATTAGCCAAAAACATTCAGTACTTC; CDR3aa: CASSPPSMGILAKNIQYF
abundance: many; j_gene: TRBJ1-1; d_gene: -; v_gene: TRBV20-1; CDR3nt: TGCAGTGCTAGCAGAGGGAGAACTGAAGCTTTCTTT; CDR3aa: CSASRGRTEAFF